The following is a T cell receptor (beta chain) sequence with its context. This entry belongs to a study of blood T cell repertoires in COVID-19. The wider study: The origin of the acute and convalescent COVID-19 samples was the United States, Italy and Spain. The cDNA or gDNA used as material had been derived from T cells, B-cell-depleted T cells, or PBMCs.

Authors' methods: Amplification of reference gene primers provided the estimated nucleated cell counts. The assay was immunoSEQ multiplex PCR, and TCRdb's table has in-frame clones only and misses some. For V, J and clone size, that table is used; D and trimming come from the DNA. The sample lists 50,000 to 65,000 clones, 76% occurring once. V dropped 5 bases and J dropped 2 bases, with 9 bases sitting between them. The CDR3 runs 13 residues. Sequencing used peripheral blood. This sequence was found in a woman between 45 and 60 years old with active or convalescent COVID-19. The gene calls are TRBV12-3 or TRBV12-4 and TRBJ1-2; D gene unclear. CDR3 in amino acids: CASSPAVNYGYTF. The DNA of the CDR3 is TGTGCCAGCAGTCCGGCGGTCAACTATGGCTACACCTTC.